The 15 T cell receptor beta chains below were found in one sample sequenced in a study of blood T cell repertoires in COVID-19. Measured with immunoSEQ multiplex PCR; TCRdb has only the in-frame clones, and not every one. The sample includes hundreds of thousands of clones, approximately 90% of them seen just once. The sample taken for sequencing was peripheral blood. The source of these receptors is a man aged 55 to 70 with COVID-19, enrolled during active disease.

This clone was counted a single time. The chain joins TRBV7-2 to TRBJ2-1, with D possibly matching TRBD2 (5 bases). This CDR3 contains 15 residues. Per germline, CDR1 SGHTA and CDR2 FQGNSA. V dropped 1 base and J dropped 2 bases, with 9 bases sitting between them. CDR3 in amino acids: CASSLGGSPYNEQFF. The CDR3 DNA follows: TGTGCCAGCAGCTTAGGTGGGAGTCCCTACAATGAGCAGTTCTTC. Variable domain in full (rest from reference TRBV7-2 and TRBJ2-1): GAGVSQSPSNKVTEKGKDVELRCDPISGHTALYWYRQSLGQGLEFLIYFQGNSAPDKSGLPSDRFSAERTGGSVSTLTIQRTQQEDSAVYLCASSLGGSPYNEQFFGPGTRLTVL.

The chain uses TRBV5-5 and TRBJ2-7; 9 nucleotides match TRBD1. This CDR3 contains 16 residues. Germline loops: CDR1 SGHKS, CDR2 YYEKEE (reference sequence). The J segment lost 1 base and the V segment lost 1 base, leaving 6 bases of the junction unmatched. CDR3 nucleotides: TGTGCCAGCAGCTTGTTTGACAGGGGGTTTTCCTACGAGCAGTACTTC. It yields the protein CASSLFDRGFSYEQYF.

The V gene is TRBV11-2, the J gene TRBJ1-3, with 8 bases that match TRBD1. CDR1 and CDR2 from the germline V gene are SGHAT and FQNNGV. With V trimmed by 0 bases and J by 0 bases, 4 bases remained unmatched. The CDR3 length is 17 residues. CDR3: CASSLDPGQDSGNTIYF. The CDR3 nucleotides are TGTGCCAGCAGCTTAGATCCGGGACAGGACTCTGGAAACACCATATATTTT.

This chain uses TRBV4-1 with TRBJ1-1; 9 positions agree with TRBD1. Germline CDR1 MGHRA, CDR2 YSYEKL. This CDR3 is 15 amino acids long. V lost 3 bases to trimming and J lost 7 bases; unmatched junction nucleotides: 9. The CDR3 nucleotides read TGCGCCAGCAGCCACCTACTACAGGGGGCGGGTGAAGCTTTCTTT. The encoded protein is CASSHLLQGAGEAFF.

The CDR3 region has the DNA TGTGCCAGCAGCGGAATGACAGGGCGCGTTTTCTTT. It codes for CASSGMTGRVFF. V gene TRBV7-8 combines with J gene TRBJ1-1; TRBD1 aligns across 7 bases. V lost 5 bases and J lost 13; bases outside the gene matches: 10. This CDR3 spans 12 amino acids. Germline values: CDR1 SGHVS, CDR2 FQNEAQ.

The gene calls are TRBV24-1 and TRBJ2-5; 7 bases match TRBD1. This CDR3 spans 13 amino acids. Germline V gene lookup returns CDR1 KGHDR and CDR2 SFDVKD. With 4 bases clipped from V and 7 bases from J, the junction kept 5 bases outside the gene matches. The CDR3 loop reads CATSEGQWGTQYF. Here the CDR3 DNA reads TGTGCCACCAGTGAGGGACAGTGGGGGACCCAGTACTTC.

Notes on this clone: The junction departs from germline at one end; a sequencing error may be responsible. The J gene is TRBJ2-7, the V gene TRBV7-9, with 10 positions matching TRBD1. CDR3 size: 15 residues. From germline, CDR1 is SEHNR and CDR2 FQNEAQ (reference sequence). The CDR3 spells CASTLHRDRGGEQYF. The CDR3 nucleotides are TGTGCCAGCACCTTACACCGGGACAGGGGTGGCGAGCAGTACTTC.

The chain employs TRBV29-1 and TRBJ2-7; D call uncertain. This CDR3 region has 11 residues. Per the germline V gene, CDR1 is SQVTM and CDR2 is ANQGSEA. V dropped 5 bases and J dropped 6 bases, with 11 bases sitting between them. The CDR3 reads CSVLRIGEQYF. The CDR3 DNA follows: TGCAGCGTTCTGAGAATCGGCGAGCAGTACTTC.

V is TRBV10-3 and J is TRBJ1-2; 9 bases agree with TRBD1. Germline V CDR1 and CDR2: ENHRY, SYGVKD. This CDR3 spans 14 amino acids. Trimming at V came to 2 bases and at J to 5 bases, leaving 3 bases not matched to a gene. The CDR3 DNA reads TGTGCCATCAGTGAGAACAGGGGGCAATATGGCTACACCTTC. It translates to CAISENRGQYGYTF.

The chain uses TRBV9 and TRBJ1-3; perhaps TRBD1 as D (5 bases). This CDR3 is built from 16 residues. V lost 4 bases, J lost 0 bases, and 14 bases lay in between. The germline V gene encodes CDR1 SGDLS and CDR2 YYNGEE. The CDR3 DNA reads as TGTGCCAGCAGCCGGGGCCACGGGAGCTCTGGAAACACCATATATTTT. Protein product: CASSRGHGSSGNTIYF.

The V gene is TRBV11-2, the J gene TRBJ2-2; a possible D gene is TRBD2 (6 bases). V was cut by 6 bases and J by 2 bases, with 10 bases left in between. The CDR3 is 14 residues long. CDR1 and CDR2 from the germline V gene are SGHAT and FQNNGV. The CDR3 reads CASREGYNTGELFF. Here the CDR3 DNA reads TGTGCCAGCAGGGAGGGTTACAACACCGGGGAGCTGTTTTTT.

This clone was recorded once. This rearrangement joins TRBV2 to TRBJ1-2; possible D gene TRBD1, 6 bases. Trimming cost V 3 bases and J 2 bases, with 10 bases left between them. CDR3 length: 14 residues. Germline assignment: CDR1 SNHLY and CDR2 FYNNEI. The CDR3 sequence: CASSDDRWNYGYTF. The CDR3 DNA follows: TGTGCCAGCAGTGACGACAGGTGGAACTATGGCTACACCTTC.

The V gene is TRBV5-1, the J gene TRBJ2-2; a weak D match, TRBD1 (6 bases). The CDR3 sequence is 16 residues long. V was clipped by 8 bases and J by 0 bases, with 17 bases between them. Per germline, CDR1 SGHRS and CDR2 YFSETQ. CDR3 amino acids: CASTTGRGTNTGELFF. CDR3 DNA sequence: TGCGCCAGTACGACAGGAAGAGGAACGAACACCGGGGAGCTGTTTTTT.

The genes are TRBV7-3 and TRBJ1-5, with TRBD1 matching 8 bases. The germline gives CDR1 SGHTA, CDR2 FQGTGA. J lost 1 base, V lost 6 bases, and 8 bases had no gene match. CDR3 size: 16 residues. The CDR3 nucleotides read TGTGCCAGCAGACCCCAGGGGGACAGGAGCAATCAGCCCCAGCATTTT. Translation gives CASRPQGDRSNQPQHF.

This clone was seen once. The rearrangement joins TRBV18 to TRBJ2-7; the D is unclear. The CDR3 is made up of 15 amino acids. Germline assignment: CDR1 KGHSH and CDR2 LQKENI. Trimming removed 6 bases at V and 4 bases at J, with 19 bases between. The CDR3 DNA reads TGTGCCAGCTCTCGAGGTATATTCCCCAATTACGAGCAGTACTTC. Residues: CASSRGIFPNYEQYF. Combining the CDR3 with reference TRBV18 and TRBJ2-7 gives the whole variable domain NAGVMQNPRHLVRRRGQEARLRCSPMKGHSHVYWYRQLPEEGLKFMVYLQKENIIDESGMPKERFSAEFPKEGPSILRIQQVVRGDSAAYFCASSRGIFPNYEQYFGPGTRLTVT.